This TCR beta chain is drawn from a study of vaccination and CD4 T cells after COVID-19. Points on this clonotype: Antigen unknown.

Trimming took off 4 bases at V and 2 bases at J, with 22 bases between the two ends. The germline V gene has CDR1 MDHEN and CDR2 SYDVKM. The CDR3 has 18 residues. Treatment here: roughly 10-day PBMC culture with coronavirus spike peptide pools or control peptides (ViraFEST assay). Scientists ran DNA taken from cultured CD4+ T cells through the Oncomine TCR Beta short-read assay for sequencing. A single record per CDR3 protein comes from TCRdb applying MiXCR to the PCR reads. The profile shows about 18,000 distinct CDR3 sequences, around 52% of them singletons. The sequencing here drew on CD4+ T cells from blood, cultured in vitro, taken before SARS-CoV-2 vaccination. The chain employs TRBV28 and TRBJ2-3, with D tentatively TRBD2 (5 bases). The sequence derives from a human donor who had recovered from COVID-19. The CDR3 DNA follows: TGTGCCAGCAGTTCCCCCTTTAGGCTGGACCGGGACACAGATACGCAGTATTTT. It translates to CASSSPFRLDRDTDTQYF.